Described below is a single T cell receptor (beta chain) sequence and its context. Its antigen is still unknown. The data derive from a study of T cell responses to AZD1222 COVID-19 vaccine. Study-level findings and limits: White British donors predominated, females outnumbered males, and clonal diversity was possibly underestimated. Dominant at 160-218 and 743-854, vaccine-associated CD4 TCRs also spanned spike.

The assay was immunoSEQ multiplex PCR, and TCRdb's table has in-frame clones only and misses some. The sample comprises 120,000 or so clones, around 86% of which are singletons, and 1.2% rests with the top ten. The CDR3 is 17 amino acids. The germline V gene has CDR1 MGHRA and CDR2 YSYEKL. V dropped 1 base and J dropped 0; count of bases not matched to a gene: 6. The chain links TRBV4-1 to TRBJ1-3, with 7 nucleotides matching TRBD1. The source was peripheral blood, collected on day 0 of AZD1222 vaccination. The receptor was isolated from an adult in good health. CDR3: CASSQGRQGTSGNTIYF. The DNA of the CDR3 is TGCGCCAGCAGCCAAGGTCGACAGGGAACCTCTGGAAACACCATATATTTT.